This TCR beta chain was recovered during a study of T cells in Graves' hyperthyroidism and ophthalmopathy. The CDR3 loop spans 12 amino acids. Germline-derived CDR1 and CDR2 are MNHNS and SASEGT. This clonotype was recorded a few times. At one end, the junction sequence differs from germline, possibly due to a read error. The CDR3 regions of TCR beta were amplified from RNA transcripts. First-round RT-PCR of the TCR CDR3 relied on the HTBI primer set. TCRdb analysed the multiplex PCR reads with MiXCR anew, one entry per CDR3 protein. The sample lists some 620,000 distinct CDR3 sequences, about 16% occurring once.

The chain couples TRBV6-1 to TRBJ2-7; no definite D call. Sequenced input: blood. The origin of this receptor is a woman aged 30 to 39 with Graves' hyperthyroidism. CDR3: CASTAPSNEQYF. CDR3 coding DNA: TGTGCCAGCACCGCCCCCTCCAACGAGCAGTACTTC.